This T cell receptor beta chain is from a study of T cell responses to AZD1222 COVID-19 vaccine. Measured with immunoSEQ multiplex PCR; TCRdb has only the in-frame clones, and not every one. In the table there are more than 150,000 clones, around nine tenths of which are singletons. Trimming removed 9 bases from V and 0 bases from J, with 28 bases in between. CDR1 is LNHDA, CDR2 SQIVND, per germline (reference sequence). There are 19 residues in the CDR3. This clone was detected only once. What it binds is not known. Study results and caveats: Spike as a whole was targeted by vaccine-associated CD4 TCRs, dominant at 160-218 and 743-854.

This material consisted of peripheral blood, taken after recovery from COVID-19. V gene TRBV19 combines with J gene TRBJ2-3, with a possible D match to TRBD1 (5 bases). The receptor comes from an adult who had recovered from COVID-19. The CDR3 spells CASSPVGRRASDSTDTQYF. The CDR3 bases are TGTGCCAGCAGTCCCGTGGGTCGCAGGGCGAGCGATAGCACAGATACGCAGTATTTT.